A selection of T cell receptor beta chains follows, all from one sample in a study of vaccination effects on CD4 cells after COVID-19. Using immunoSEQ multiplex PCR, the repertoire was profiled, and TCRdb retains in-frame clones only, with some absent. This sample has fewer than 30,000 clones, with 75% to 85% found just once. For these receptors, no antigen is known. The specimen was CD4+ T cells from PBMCs cultured with HCoV-NL63 spike peptides, collected before COVID-19 vaccination. All receptors come from a human donor who had a prior SARS-CoV-2 infection. CDR3s include the opening cysteine and the closing phenylalanine or tryptophan. Fields, in order: J gene, D gene, clone size, V gene, CDR3 DNA, CDR3 protein. The D gene is left open where the match is weak. Not all rows give a size; the values are once, few, many and, for expanded clones, a class.

j_call: TRBJ1-1; d_call: .; clone_size: .; v_call: TRBV19; cdr3_nt: TGTGCCAGTAGTATAGATTATCGACGGTCGGGGGGAACTGAAGCTTTCTTT; cdr3_aa: CASSIDYRRSGGTEAFF
j_call: TRBJ1-5; d_call: TRBD1; clone_size: .; v_call: TRBV4-1; cdr3_nt: TGCGCCAGCAGCCAAGCAGGGGGCAGCCAGCCCCAGCATTTT; cdr3_aa: CASSQAGGSQPQHF
j_call: TRBJ2-2; d_call: TRBD2; clone_size: few; v_call: TRBV2; cdr3_nt: TGTGCCAGCAGTGTTACTAGCGGGGGGAACGCGAGGTACACCGGGGAGCTGTTTTTT; cdr3_aa: CASSVTSGGNARYTGELFF
j_call: TRBJ1-5; d_call: .; clone_size: few; v_call: TRBV19; cdr3_nt: TGTGCCAGTAGCCCCACCCGGTGGGGCAATCAGCCCCAGCATTTT; cdr3_aa: CASSPTRWGNQPQHF
j_call: TRBJ1-5; d_call: .; clone_size: .; v_call: TRBV10-1; cdr3_nt: TGCGCCAGCAGTGGCAGGGTGGTGGGGAGCAATCAGCCCCAGCATTTT; cdr3_aa: CASSGRVVGSNQPQHF
j_call: TRBJ1-6; d_call: .; clone_size: few; v_call: TRBV9; cdr3_nt: TGTGCCAGCAGCGTAGAACAGGGCTGGAATTCACCCCTCCACTTT; cdr3_aa: CASSVEQGWNSPLHF
j_call: TRBJ1-2; d_call: TRBD1; clone_size: .; v_call: TRBV5-1; cdr3_nt: TGCGCCAGCAGCGCACCGGGACAGGGGATATATGGCTACACCTTC; cdr3_aa: CASSAPGQGIYGYTF
j_call: TRBJ1-4; d_call: .; clone_size: .; v_call: TRBV28; cdr3_nt: TGTGCCAGCAGCCTAGGACAGAATGGGGAAAAACTGTTTTTT; cdr3_aa: CASSLGQNGEKLFF
j_call: TRBJ2-5; d_call: TRBD1; clone_size: .; v_call: TRBV5-1; cdr3_nt: TGCGCCAGCAGCTTGGCCTTGGCAGGGGGCTATCAAGAGACCCAGTACTTC; cdr3_aa: CASSLALAGGYQETQYF
j_call: TRBJ2-5; d_call: .; clone_size: .; v_call: TRBV5-1; cdr3_nt: TGCGCCAGCAGCTTGGCGACGGACACGTCCCAAGAGACCCAGTACTTC; cdr3_aa: CASSLATDTSQETQYF
j_call: TRBJ2-2; d_call: .; clone_size: .; v_call: TRBV2; cdr3_nt: TGTGCCAGCAATCTACAGGGGCCACGCGGGGGCGGGGAGCTGTTTTTT; cdr3_aa: CASNLQGPRGGGELFF
j_call: TRBJ1-5; d_call: .; clone_size: .; v_call: TRBV5-5; cdr3_nt: TGTGCCAGCAGCGCCGACAGCGACAATCAGCCCCAGCATTTT; cdr3_aa: CASSADSDNQPQHF
j_call: TRBJ2-5; d_call: TRBD1; clone_size: .; v_call: TRBV27; cdr3_nt: TGTGCCAGCAGTCCCACCGGGACAGGGCCTGAGTACTTC; cdr3_aa: CASSPTGTGPEYF
j_call: TRBJ2-7; d_call: .; clone_size: .; v_call: TRBV5-6; cdr3_nt: TGTGCCAGCAGCTCACCATCCAGGGGTCTCTACGAGCAGTACTTC; cdr3_aa: CASSSPSRGLYEQYF
j_call: TRBJ2-1; d_call: .; clone_size: .; v_call: TRBV13; cdr3_nt: TGTGCCAGCAGCTTAGGGTTCTGGGACACTAGATCCTACAATGAGCAGTTCTTC; cdr3_aa: CASSLGFWDTRSYNEQFF
j_call: TRBJ2-7; d_call: .; clone_size: .; v_call: TRBV23-1; cdr3_nt: TGCGCCAGCAGTCACCCAGAAACCTACGAGCAGTACTTC; cdr3_aa: CASSHPETYEQYF
j_call: TRBJ1-2; d_call: .; clone_size: .; v_call: TRBV20-1; cdr3_nt: TGCAGTGCTAGCAGGGACTATGGCTACACCTTC; cdr3_aa: CSASRDYGYTF
j_call: TRBJ2-7; d_call: .; clone_size: once; v_call: TRBV13; cdr3_nt: TGTGCCAGCAGCTCAAGAGGAGGGGTGATCCCCTACGAGCAGTACTTC; cdr3_aa: CASSSRGGVIPYEQYF
j_call: TRBJ1-1; d_call: .; clone_size: .; v_call: TRBV5-1; cdr3_nt: TGCGCCAGCAGCTTGGGGGCCTATAAGGCAAGCACTGAAGCTTTCTTT; cdr3_aa: CASSLGAYKASTEAFF
j_call: TRBJ2-3; d_call: TRBD1; clone_size: once; v_call: TRBV10-1; cdr3_nt: TGCGCCAGCAGCCAGGGACAGAGCACAGATACGCAGTATTTT; cdr3_aa: CASSQGQSTDTQYF
j_call: TRBJ2-2; d_call: .; clone_size: few; v_call: TRBV18; cdr3_nt: TGTGCCAGCTCACCACCAGCTAGGGAGCTGTTTTTT; cdr3_aa: CASSPPARELFF
j_call: TRBJ2-1; d_call: .; clone_size: .; v_call: TRBV9; cdr3_nt: TGTGCCAGCAGCCCCCGGGACTTTTCCACTTACAATGAGCAGTTCTTC; cdr3_aa: CASSPRDFSTYNEQFF
j_call: TRBJ1-2; d_call: TRBD1; clone_size: .; v_call: TRBV2; cdr3_nt: TGTGCCAGCAACTCGATACAGGGGGATTCCGATGGCTACACCTTC; cdr3_aa: CASNSIQGDSDGYTF
j_call: TRBJ2-7; d_call: TRBD2; clone_size: .; v_call: TRBV7-9; cdr3_nt: TGTGCCAGCAGCACGTCAGCGGGAGTCTCCTACGAGCAGTACTTC; cdr3_aa: CASSTSAGVSYEQYF
j_call: TRBJ2-7; d_call: TRBD2; clone_size: .; v_call: TRBV5-1; cdr3_nt: TGCGCCAGCAGCTCAGGACTAGCGGGAGAGTACGAGCAGTACTTC; cdr3_aa: CASSSGLAGEYEQYF
j_call: TRBJ1-1; d_call: .; clone_size: .; v_call: TRBV6-2/TRBV6-3; cdr3_nt: TGTGCCAGCAGTTGGGTCGCAGAGAACACTGAAGCTTTCTTT; cdr3_aa: CASSWVAENTEAFF
j_call: TRBJ2-7; d_call: .; clone_size: few; v_call: TRBV5-1; cdr3_nt: TGCGCCAGCAGCTTGTGGTTAACAGGGTCCTACGAGCAGTACTTC; cdr3_aa: CASSLWLTGSYEQYF
j_call: TRBJ2-3; d_call: TRBD2; clone_size: .; v_call: TRBV2; cdr3_nt: TGTGCCAGCAGTGTTCAGCGGGGGCCTAGCACAGATACGCAGTATTTT; cdr3_aa: CASSVQRGPSTDTQYF
j_call: TRBJ1-4; d_call: TRBD1; clone_size: once; v_call: TRBV4-1; cdr3_nt: TGCGCCAGCAGCCAAGGGACCGGGACAGGGGAGGAAAAACTGTTTTTT; cdr3_aa: CASSQGTGTGEEKLFF
j_call: TRBJ2-5; d_call: .; clone_size: .; v_call: TRBV2; cdr3_nt: TGTGCCAGCACTAAAGAAGTGGGTAGCCAAGAGACCCAGTACTTC; cdr3_aa: CASTKEVGSQETQYF
j_call: TRBJ2-7; d_call: TRBD1; clone_size: .; v_call: TRBV4-1; cdr3_nt: TGCGCCAGCAGCCAACCGCCTACAGGGGGCCGGTACGAGCAGTACTTC; cdr3_aa: CASSQPPTGGRYEQYF
j_call: TRBJ1-2; d_call: TRBD1; clone_size: .; v_call: TRBV5-1; cdr3_nt: TGCGCCAGCAGCCTGATGGAGGGGGCGCATGGCTACACCTTC; cdr3_aa: CASSLMEGAHGYTF
j_call: TRBJ2-5; d_call: TRBD2; clone_size: .; v_call: TRBV5-1; cdr3_nt: TGCGCCAGCAGCGTGGGACTAGCGGGAGCTTTGGAGACCCAGTACTTC; cdr3_aa: CASSVGLAGALETQYF
j_call: TRBJ2-1; d_call: TRBD2; clone_size: .; v_call: TRBV11-3; cdr3_nt: TGTGCCAGCAGCTTATCGGGACTAGCGGTTTACAATGAGCAGTTCTTC; cdr3_aa: CASSLSGLAVYNEQFF
j_call: TRBJ2-5; d_call: .; clone_size: .; v_call: TRBV7-3; cdr3_nt: TGTGCCAGCAGCCCCGGGACTCGTTTTGACGAAGAGACCCAGTACTTC; cdr3_aa: CASSPGTRFDEETQYF
j_call: TRBJ2-3; d_call: .; clone_size: .; v_call: TRBV6-2/TRBV6-3; cdr3_nt: TGTGCCAGCAGTTACCCCTCTCGGAGGGGGAGCGGCCTTCGCACAGATACGCAGTATTTT; cdr3_aa: CASSYPSRRGSGLRTDTQYF
j_call: TRBJ1-2; d_call: .; clone_size: .; v_call: TRBV3-1/TRBV3-2; cdr3_nt: TGTGCCAGCAGCCGGGACTCCTCCAGGGGTGGCTACACCTTC; cdr3_aa: CASSRDSSRGGYTF
j_call: TRBJ2-7; d_call: TRBD2; clone_size: .; v_call: TRBV7-6; cdr3_nt: TGTGCCAGCAGCTTAGCCGGGACTAGCTCGGGCGAGCAGTACTTC; cdr3_aa: CASSLAGTSSGEQYF
j_call: TRBJ2-1; d_call: .; clone_size: .; v_call: TRBV18; cdr3_nt: TGTGCCAGCTCACCCTTCGGGGACGCAGTCGGGGAGCAGTTCTTC; cdr3_aa: CASSPFGDAVGEQFF
j_call: TRBJ2-5; d_call: .; clone_size: .; v_call: TRBV6-2/TRBV6-3; cdr3_nt: TGTGCCAGCAGTTTCCGCAGGTTTTTGGGTGAGACCCAGTACTTC; cdr3_aa: CASSFRRFLGETQYF
j_call: TRBJ2-3; d_call: TRBD2; clone_size: .; v_call: TRBV4-1; cdr3_nt: TGCGCCAGCAGCCAAGAGGGACTAGGGGGAGATACGCAGTATTTT; cdr3_aa: CASSQEGLGGDTQYF
j_call: TRBJ1-4; d_call: .; clone_size: .; v_call: TRBV9; cdr3_nt: TGTGCCAGCAGCGTGGGGATAGGACAGCAAGAAAAACTGTTTTTT; cdr3_aa: CASSVGIGQQEKLFF
j_call: TRBJ2-5; d_call: .; clone_size: .; v_call: TRBV29-1; cdr3_nt: TGCAGCGTTGGCAAGGGAGACGAGACCCAGTACTTC; cdr3_aa: CSVGKGDETQYF
j_call: TRBJ1-2; d_call: .; clone_size: .; v_call: TRBV27; cdr3_nt: TGTGCCAGCTCATCCGGGGGGAGCAGGGGACTTGGTGGCTACACCTTC; cdr3_aa: CASSSGGSRGLGGYTF
j_call: TRBJ2-7; d_call: .; clone_size: .; v_call: TRBV5-1; cdr3_nt: TGCGCCAGCAGCTTGGAGGGAGGCCAGGTGCAGTACTTC; cdr3_aa: CASSLEGGQVQYF
j_call: TRBJ2-1; d_call: .; clone_size: once; v_call: TRBV21-1; cdr3_nt: TGTGCCAGCAGCAAAGCGTTAAGCGGGAGTAGGAATGAGCAGTTCTTC; cdr3_aa: CASSKALSGSRNEQFF
j_call: TRBJ1-4; d_call: .; clone_size: .; v_call: TRBV19; cdr3_nt: TGTGCCAGTAGTCATTTAGGGGTCGATGAAAAACTGTTTTTT; cdr3_aa: CASSHLGVDEKLFF
j_call: TRBJ2-2; d_call: TRBD1; clone_size: .; v_call: TRBV9; cdr3_nt: TGTGCCAGCAGCGTAGGAACAAAAACAGGGGGCGCCCCCGCCGGGGAGCTGTTTTTT; cdr3_aa: CASSVGTKTGGAPAGELFF
j_call: TRBJ2-5; d_call: .; clone_size: .; v_call: TRBV2; cdr3_nt: TGTGCCAGCAGTGAAGCGAGAGAGACCCAGTACTTC; cdr3_aa: CASSEARETQYF
j_call: TRBJ2-3; d_call: .; clone_size: .; v_call: TRBV10-3; cdr3_nt: TGTGCCATCAGTGGCCTCCCGGGGATGGGGTATTTT; cdr3_aa: CAISGLPGMGYF
j_call: TRBJ2-6; d_call: TRBD2; clone_size: .; v_call: TRBV6-2/TRBV6-3; cdr3_nt: TGTGCCAGCAGTTACATCGGGACTAGCGGGTACTCTGGGGCCAACGTCCTGACTTTC; cdr3_aa: CASSYIGTSGYSGANVLTF
j_call: TRBJ2-7; d_call: .; clone_size: .; v_call: TRBV11-1; cdr3_nt: TGTGCCAGCAGTCTAGAAATGGCGACAATCTCCTACGAGCAGTACTTC; cdr3_aa: CASSLEMATISYEQYF
j_call: TRBJ2-4; d_call: .; clone_size: .; v_call: TRBV6-5; cdr3_nt: TGTGCCAGCAGTTTAGCCAGCCCAGCCAAAAACATTCAGTACTTC; cdr3_aa: CASSLASPAKNIQYF
j_call: TRBJ1-3; d_call: .; clone_size: few; v_call: TRBV18; cdr3_nt: TGTGCCAGCTCACCGACCGGGCCGCCGTCTGGAAACACCATATATTTT; cdr3_aa: CASSPTGPPSGNTIYF
j_call: TRBJ2-1; d_call: .; clone_size: .; v_call: TRBV6-5; cdr3_nt: TGTGCCAGCAGCTACGGAGCGGCCTCCTACAATGAGCAGTTCTTC; cdr3_aa: CASSYGAASYNEQFF
j_call: TRBJ1-4; d_call: .; clone_size: .; v_call: TRBV2; cdr3_nt: TGTGCCAGCAGTGAAAGTAGGGGTTTGGGAGAAAAACTGTTTTTT; cdr3_aa: CASSESRGLGEKLFF
j_call: TRBJ1-5; d_call: .; clone_size: few; v_call: TRBV4-1; cdr3_nt: TGCGCCAGCAGCCCCCAGTACACCCTTAATCAGCCCCAGCATTTT; cdr3_aa: CASSPQYTLNQPQHF
j_call: TRBJ2-7; d_call: TRBD2; clone_size: .; v_call: TRBV20-1; cdr3_nt: TGCAGTGCTGGTGGACTAGTTCGAAACGAGCAGTACTTC; cdr3_aa: CSAGGLVRNEQYF
j_call: TRBJ2-1; d_call: .; clone_size: .; v_call: TRBV7-2; cdr3_nt: TGTGCCAGCAGCATTCCCCCGGGACATAGCCTCTCCTACAATGAGCAGTTCTTC; cdr3_aa: CASSIPPGHSLSYNEQFF
j_call: TRBJ1-3; d_call: .; clone_size: .; v_call: TRBV12-3/TRBV12-4; cdr3_nt: TGTGCCAGCAGTTTTGCAGGAAACACCATATATTTT; cdr3_aa: CASSFAGNTIYF